Listed below are T cell receptor beta chains from one sample, sequenced in a study of beta chain features in type 1 diabetes. Assay used: immunoSEQ multiplex PCR; TCRdb lists only in-frame clones, some missing. There are 600,000 or so clones in the sample; 9.5% to 15% occur only once, and 0.095% to 0.15% lies in the top ten. The source material was naive CD4+ T cells from blood. All receptors derive from a man aged 25 to 40 with type 1 diabetes. Each CDR3 is given with its conserved first and last residue.

TRBJ1-4 | TRBV30 | CAWSGGVEKLFF
TRBJ1-3 | TRBV7-2 | CASRRRGLVDTIYF
TRBJ2-2 | TRBV11-1 | CASSPPGQLTGELFF
TRBJ2-5 | TRBV4-3 | CASSQDRTVQETQYF
TRBJ2-2 | TRBV7-2 | CASSRTGFTGELFF
TRBJ2-7 | TRBV28 | CASSIAGTGSPDEQYF
TRBJ2-1 | TRBV5-4 | CASSLDTGPYNEQFF
TRBJ2-3 | TRBV5-4 | CASSLETGPSTDTQYF
TRBJ1-3 | TRBV30 | CASIQGPSVGNTIYF
TRBJ1-5 | TRBV4-2 | CASSHGATGSNQPQHF
TRBJ1-2 | TRBV20-1 | CSATTDYGYTF
TRBJ1-2 | TRBV18 | CASSPTGGTVDGYTF
TRBJ2-5 | TRBV6-1 | CASSEAAGGATQYF
TRBJ1-2 | TRBV29-1 | CSVARDSYGYTF
TRBJ1-2 | TRBV23-1 | CASSQSYRGEARSF
TRBJ1-1 | TRBV7-2 | CASRERNAVQNTEAFF
TRBJ2-5 | TRBV5-4 | CASSLGSEETQYF
TRBJ2-3 | TRBV29-1 | CSVMTPPPQDTQYF
TRBJ1-6 | TRBV25-1 | CASSVGGGLGNSPLHF
TRBJ2-1 | TRBV18 | CASSPPPAGEGEQFF
TRBJ2-3 | TRBV20-1 | CSARDLGTQYF
TRBJ1-5 | TRBV10-3 | CAIGSRDGNQPQHF
TRBJ1-6 | TRBV2 | CASNGFNSPLHF
TRBJ1-1 | TRBV19 | CASSSSEQGNTEAFF
TRBJ1-3 | TRBV6-1 | CASSDGSSGNTIYF
TRBJ2-1 | TRBV9 | CASSPRRRRTDEQFF
TRBJ1-5 | TRBV5-6 | CASSFGLQMGNQPQHF
TRBJ1-5 | TRBV5-6 | CASSLVDQPQHF
TRBJ2-7 | TRBV18 | CASSRRDRGSYEQYF
TRBJ1-1 | TRBV20-1 | CSARAPTEAFF
TRBJ2-3 | TRBV7-2 | CASSFGFGESTDTQYF
TRBJ1-1 | TRBV6-5 | CASSYGLVRGTEAFF
TRBJ1-2 | TRBV27 | CASGSLRRDGYTF
TRBJ1-5 | TRBV9 | CASSADTGNQPQHF
TRBJ1-5 | TRBV6-6 | CASRKKQGSEQPQHF
TRBJ1-1 | TRBV5-1 | CASSLGTVNTEAFF
TRBJ2-5 | TRBV4-3 | CASSQQLAGGLETQYF
TRBJ2-1 | TRBV29-1 | CSVVQGDPYNEQFF
TRBJ1-5 | TRBV10-3 | CAISDGTVNQPQHF
TRBJ1-2 | TRBV7-9 | CASSLTGTYGYTF